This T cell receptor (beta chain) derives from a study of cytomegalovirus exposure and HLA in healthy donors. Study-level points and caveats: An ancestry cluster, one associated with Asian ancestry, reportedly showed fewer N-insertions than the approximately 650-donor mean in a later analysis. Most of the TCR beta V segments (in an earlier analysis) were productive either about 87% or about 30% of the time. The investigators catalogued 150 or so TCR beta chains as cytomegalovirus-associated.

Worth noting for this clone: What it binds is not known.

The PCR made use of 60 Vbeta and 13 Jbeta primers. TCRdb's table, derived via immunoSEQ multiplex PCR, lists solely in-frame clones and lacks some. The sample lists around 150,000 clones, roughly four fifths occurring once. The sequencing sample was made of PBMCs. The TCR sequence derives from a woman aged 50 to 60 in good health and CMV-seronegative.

The CDR3 spells CASSLRDTSGKRIQYF. CDR3 coding DNA: TGTGCCAGCAGCCTTCGGGATACGTCGGGCAAAAGGATTCAGTACTTC. This rearrangement joins TRBV11-2 to TRBJ2-4, with D maybe TRBD2 (5 bases). The V end lost 5 bases, the J end lost 10 bases, and 24 bases lay between the germline ends. CDR1 and CDR2 (germline): SGHAT, FQNNGV. The CDR3 runs 16 residues.